The 3 T cell receptor beta chains listed next were all sequenced from one sample in a study of OX40 agonist ivuxolimab in advanced cancers. Using immunoSEQ multiplex PCR, the repertoire was profiled, and TCRdb retains in-frame clones only, with some absent. Here the sample spans around 57,000 clones, over 80% being singletons. The sample consisted of CD4+ or CD8+ T cells sorted from blood, taken in a trial of the OX40 agonist ivuxolimab. All receptors come from an adult with an advanced solid tumor such as melanoma, head and neck, liver or kidney cancer.

The chain employs TRBV27 and TRBJ1-2, with D maybe TRBD1 (6 bases). The CDR3 extends over 15 amino acids. Germline V gene data show CDR1 as MNHEY and CDR2 as SMNVEV (reference sequence). Trimming shortened V by 8 bases and J by 5 bases, and 21 bases separated the two germline ends. The CDR3 DNA reads as TGTGCCAGCGGACTTAACGGGGGGGCTGGGTATGGCTACACCTTC. Translated: CASGLNGGAGYGYTF.

This clone was counted a single time. This chain connects TRBV6-1 to TRBJ2-1; D gene uncertain. Germline V CDR1 and CDR2: MNHNS, SASEGT. The V end lost 4 bases, the J end lost 9 bases, and 13 bases lay between the germline ends. The CDR3 covers 13 residues. The CDR3: CASSGELRGEQFF. CDR3 in DNA: TGTGCCAGCAGTGGAGAGTTGAGAGGTGAGCAGTTCTTC.

The chain links TRBV6-5 to TRBJ2-1; D not resolved. CDR1 MNHEY and CDR2 SVGAGI come from the germline V gene. V was clipped by 2 bases and J by 6 bases, with 2 bases between them. This CDR3 contains 11 residues. The CDR3, as DNA: TGTGCCAGCAGTTACGGCAATGAGCAGTTCTTC. Amino acid sequence: CASSYGNEQFF.